A single sample is the source of the 4 T cell receptor beta chains below, sequenced in a study of blood T cell repertoires in COVID-19. Assay used: immunoSEQ multiplex PCR; TCRdb lists only in-frame clones, some missing. The sample has about 210,000 clones, 83% seen once; the top ten hold under 3%. The source material was peripheral blood. These receptors were taken from a woman between 40 and 55 years old with active or convalescent COVID-19.

The rearrangement joins TRBV6-5 to TRBJ1-2; tentative D call: TRBD1 (6 bases). Trimming removed 0 bases from V and 1 base from J, with 12 bases in between. The CDR3 totals 16 residues. Germline lookup yields CDR1 MNHEY and CDR2 SVGAGI. The CDR3 coding sequence is TGTGCCAGCAGTTACTCACAGGGAGGGATTAACTATGGCTACACCTTC. Encoded protein: CASSYSQGGINYGYTF.

This chain joins TRBV10-3 and TRBJ2-5; TRBD2 aligns across 8 bases. The V segment lost 6 bases and the J segment 1 base; nucleotides outside the gene matches: 4. Germline-derived CDR1 and CDR2 are ENHRY and SYGVKD. The CDR3 totals 14 residues. The DNA of the CDR3 is TGTGCCATCAGGCCTACTAGCGGCCAAGAGACCCAGTACTTC. It is translated as CAIRPTSGQETQYF.

The J gene is TRBJ2-7, the V gene TRBV11-2; D is unclear. This CDR3 comprises 15 residues. The V end was cut by 1 base, the J end by 3 bases, with 13 bases between. Looked up from germline, CDR1 is SGHAT and CDR2 is FQNNGV. The CDR3 here is CASSLGSASSYEQYF. CDR3 bases: TGTGCCAGCAGCTTAGGGTCGGCGTCTAGCTACGAGCAGTACTTC.

The V call is TRBV9, the J call TRBJ2-7; possible D gene TRBD1, 5 bases. Germline assignment: CDR1 SGDLS and CDR2 YYNGEE. The CDR3 length is 14 residues. Trimming left V 3 bases short and J 5 bases short, with 15 bases between. The CDR3 DNA reads as TGTGCCAGCAGCGGATTAGACAGTTACCACGAGCAGTACTTC. It yields the protein CASSGLDSYHEQYF.